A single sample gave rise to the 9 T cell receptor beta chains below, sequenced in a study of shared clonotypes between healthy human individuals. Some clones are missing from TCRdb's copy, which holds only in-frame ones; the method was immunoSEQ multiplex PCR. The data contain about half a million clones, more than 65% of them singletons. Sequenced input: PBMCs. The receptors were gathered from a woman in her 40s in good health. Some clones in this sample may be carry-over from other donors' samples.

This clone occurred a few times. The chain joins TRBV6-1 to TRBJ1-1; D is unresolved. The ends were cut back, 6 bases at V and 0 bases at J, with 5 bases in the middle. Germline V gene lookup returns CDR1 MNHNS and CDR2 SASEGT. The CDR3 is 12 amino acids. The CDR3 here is CASRVLNTEAFF. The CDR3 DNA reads TGTGCCAGCAGGGTATTGAACACTGAAGCTTTCTTT.

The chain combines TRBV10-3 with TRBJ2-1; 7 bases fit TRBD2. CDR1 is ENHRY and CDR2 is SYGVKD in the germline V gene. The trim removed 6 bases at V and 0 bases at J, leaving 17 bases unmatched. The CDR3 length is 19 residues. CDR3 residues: CAISGPPISSGSSYNEQFF. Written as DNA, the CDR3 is TGTGCCATCAGCGGACCCCCCATCTCTAGCGGAAGCTCCTACAATGAGCAGTTCTTC.

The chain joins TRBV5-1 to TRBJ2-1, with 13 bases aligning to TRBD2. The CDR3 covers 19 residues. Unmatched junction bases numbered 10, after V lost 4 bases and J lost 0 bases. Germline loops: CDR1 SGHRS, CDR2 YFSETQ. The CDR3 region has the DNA TGCGCCAGCAGCCCTCGACTAGCGGGAGGCCGGAGCTCCTACAATGAGCAGTTCTTC. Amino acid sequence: CASSPRLAGGRSSYNEQFF.

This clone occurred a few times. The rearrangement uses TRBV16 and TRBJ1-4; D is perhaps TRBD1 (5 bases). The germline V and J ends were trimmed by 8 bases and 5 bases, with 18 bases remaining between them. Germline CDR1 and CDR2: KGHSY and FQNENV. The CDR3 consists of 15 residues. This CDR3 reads CASRTEGQPNEKLFF. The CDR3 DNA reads TGTGCCAGCCGCACGGAGGGGCAGCCGAATGAAAAACTGTTTTTT.

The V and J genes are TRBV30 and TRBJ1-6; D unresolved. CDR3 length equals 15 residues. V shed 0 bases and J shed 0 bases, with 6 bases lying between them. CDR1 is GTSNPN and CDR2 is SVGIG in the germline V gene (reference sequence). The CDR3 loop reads CAWSVGSSYNSPLHF. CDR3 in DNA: TGTGCCTGGAGTGTAGGCAGCTCCTATAATTCACCCCTCCACTTT.

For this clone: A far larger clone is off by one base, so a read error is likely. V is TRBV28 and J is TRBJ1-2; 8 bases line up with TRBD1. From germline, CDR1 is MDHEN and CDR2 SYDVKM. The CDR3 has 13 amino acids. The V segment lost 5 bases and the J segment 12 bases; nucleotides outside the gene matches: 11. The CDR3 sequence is CASSPGGRPGHTF. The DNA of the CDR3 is TGTGCCAGCAGTCCAGGGGGCAGGCCGGGCCACACCTTC.

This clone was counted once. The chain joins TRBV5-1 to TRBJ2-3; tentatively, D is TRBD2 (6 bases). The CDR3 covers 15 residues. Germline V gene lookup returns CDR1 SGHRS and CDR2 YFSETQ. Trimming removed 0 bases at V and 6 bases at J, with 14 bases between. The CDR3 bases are TGCGCCAGCAGCTTGGCCCCGGGACTCTCGGATACGCAGTATTTT. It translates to CASSLAPGLSDTQYF.

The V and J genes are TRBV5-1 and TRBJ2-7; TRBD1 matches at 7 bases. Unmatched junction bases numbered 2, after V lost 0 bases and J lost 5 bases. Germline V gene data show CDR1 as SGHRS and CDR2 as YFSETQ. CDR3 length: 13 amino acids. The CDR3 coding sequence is TGCGCCAGCAGCTTGGAGGGGGCGAACGAGCAGTACTTC. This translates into CASSLEGANEQYF.

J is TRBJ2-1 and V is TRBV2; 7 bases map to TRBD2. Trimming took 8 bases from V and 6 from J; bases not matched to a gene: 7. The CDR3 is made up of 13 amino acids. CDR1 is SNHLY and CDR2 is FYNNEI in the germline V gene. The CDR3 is CASSGLVGNEQFF. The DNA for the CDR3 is TGTGCCAGCTCCGGACTAGTGGGCAATGAGCAGTTCTTC.